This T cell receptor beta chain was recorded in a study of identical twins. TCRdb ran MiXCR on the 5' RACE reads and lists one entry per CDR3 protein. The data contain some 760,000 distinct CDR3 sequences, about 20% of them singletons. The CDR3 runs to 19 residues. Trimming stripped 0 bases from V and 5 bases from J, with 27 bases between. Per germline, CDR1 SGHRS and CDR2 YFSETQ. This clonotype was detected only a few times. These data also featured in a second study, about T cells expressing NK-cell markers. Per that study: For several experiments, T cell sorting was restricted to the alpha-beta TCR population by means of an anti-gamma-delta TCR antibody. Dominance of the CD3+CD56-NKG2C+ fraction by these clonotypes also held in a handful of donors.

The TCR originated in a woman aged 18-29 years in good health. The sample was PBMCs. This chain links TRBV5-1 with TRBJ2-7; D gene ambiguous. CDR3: CASSLEFSAAALPPDEQYF. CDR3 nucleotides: TGCGCCAGCAGCTTGGAATTTTCTGCGGCAGCCCTTCCCCCAGACGAGCAGTACTTC.